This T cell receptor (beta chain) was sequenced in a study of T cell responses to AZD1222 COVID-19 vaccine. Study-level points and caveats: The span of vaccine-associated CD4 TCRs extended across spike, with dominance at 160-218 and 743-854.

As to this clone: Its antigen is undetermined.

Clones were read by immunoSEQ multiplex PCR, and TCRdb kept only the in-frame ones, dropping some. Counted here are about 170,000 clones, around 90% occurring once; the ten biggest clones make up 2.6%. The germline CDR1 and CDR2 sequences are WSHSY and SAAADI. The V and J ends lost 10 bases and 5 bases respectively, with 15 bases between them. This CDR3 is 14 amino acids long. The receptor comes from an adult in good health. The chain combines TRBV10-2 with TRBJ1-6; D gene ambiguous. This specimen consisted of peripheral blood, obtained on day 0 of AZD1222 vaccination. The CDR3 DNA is TGCGCCACCCAACGAGACCTGCATAATTCACCCCTCCACTTT. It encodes CATQRDLHNSPLHF.